This record concerns one T cell receptor (beta chain) sequence. Its matching antigen is unknown. This entry is derived from a study of T cell repertoires in cytomegalovirus infection. The V gene's germline CDR1 is SNHLY and CDR2 FYNNEI. The V end lost 1 base, the J end lost 1 base, and 8 bases lay between the germline ends. The CDR3 length is 15 residues. TCRdb recomputed calls from the reads with MiXCR, one row per CDR3 protein. The sample gives 60,000 to 75,000 distinct CDR3 sequences, around 21% of which show up once; around 79% is in the top ten. The source is a human donor in good health (CMV status not recorded). Some clones in this sample may be carry-over from other donors' samples. Sequenced sample: PBMCs, sequenced either directly or after in vitro stimulation (not recorded which). J is TRBJ1-3 and V is TRBV2, with D possibly matching TRBD1 (5 bases). CDR3 in DNA: TGTGCCAGCAGTGAAGATTCAGGGTCTGGAAACACCATATATTTT. Its protein product is CASSEDSGSGNTIYF.